This T cell receptor beta chain was captured by sequencing in a study of T cell repertoires in cytomegalovirus infection. Overall study: Public TCR beta signature analysis indicated the presence of both CMV infection and matching HLA type.

The V segment lost 4 bases and the J segment 5 bases; nucleotides outside the gene matches: 6. The CDR3 length is 14 residues. From germline, CDR1 is ENHRY and CDR2 SYGVKD. Notes on this clonotype: Its antigen is unknown.

Study results and caveats: Within the response measured ex vivo, HLA-C-restricted CMV-specific TCR beta clonotypes were dominant.

One entry per CDR3 protein results from TCRdb running MiXCR on the reads. The sample includes under 500,000 distinct CDR3 sequences, about 42% of them seen just once. This sequence was found in a human donor in good health (CMV status not recorded). Some clones in this sample may be carry-over from other donors' samples. Sequencing was performed on cultured PBMCs, taken from culture after CMV antigen stimulation. The chain is built from TRBV10-3 and TRBJ1-2; TRBD1 agrees at 8 bases. The CDR3 loop reads CAISVGQGGYGYTF. CDR3 DNA: TGTGCCATCAGTGTCGGACAGGGCGGATATGGCTACACCTTC.